Given below is one TCR beta chain in context. This sample was taken from a study of CD8 T cells in Susac syndrome. Whole-study context: When blood was collected, patients with Susac syndrome were therapy-naive, were taking corticosteroids, or were receiving intravenous immunoglobulin alone.

Each Susac syndrome patient had definite or probable disease by recently defined criteria. Both CD4+ and CD8+ T cells were negatively isolated, and TEMRA cells underwent FACS enrichment. The CDR3 covers 17 residues. Losses at the gene ends were 0 bases for V and 3 bases for J; bases not matched to a gene: 5. Germline lookup yields CDR1 LNHNV and CDR2 YYDKDF (reference sequence). The RNA, roughly 0.5 to 1 ug, was put through reverse transcription using random hexamers. Multiplex immunoSEQ PCR targeted 54 Vbeta and 13 Jbeta TCR beta segments. One entry per CDR3 protein, called by TCRdb with MiXCR from the immunoSEQ multiplex PCR reads. The sample contains about 83,000 distinct CDR3 sequences, about 96% of which appear only once.

The TCR comes from a human donor with Susac syndrome. The sample consisted of CD8+ T cells from PBMCs. V usage is TRBV15 and J usage is TRBJ1-3; 10 nucleotides agree with TRBD1. CDR3 protein: CATSRDRQGARGNTIYF. In nucleotides, the CDR3 is TGTGCCACCAGCAGAGATCGACAGGGGGCTCGTGGAAACACCATATATTTT.